Listed below are T cell receptor beta chains from one sample, sequenced in a study of early T cells in non-severe SARS-CoV-2 infection. TCRdb independently ran MiXCR on the 5' RACE reads; one entry per CDR3 protein. The table includes some 64,000 distinct CDR3 sequences, 20% to 25% detected once. The sample consisted of whole blood, taken at baseline. Receptors were obtained from an adult who was a healthcare worker with PCR-confirmed SARS-CoV-2 infection or an uninfected control (not recorded which). CDR3s include the opening cysteine and the closing phenylalanine or tryptophan. The D gene is left open where the match is weak. A clone size is listed for some rows: how often the clone was seen (once, few, many), or a class if it is expanded.

CDR3aa	CDR3nt	j_gene	d_gene	abundance	v_gene
CASSPNPKDTEAFF	TGTGCCAGCAGCCCAAACCCAAAGGACACTGAAGCTTTCTTT	TRBJ1-1	-	-	TRBV7-8
CAWSRARVGKPQHF	TGTGCCTGGAGTCGGGCAAGAGTCGGGAAGCCCCAGCATTTT	TRBJ1-5	-	-	TRBV30
CASRYRGGIGTDTQYF	TGTGCCAGCAGGTACAGGGGCGGGATCGGCACAGATACGCAGTATTTT	TRBJ2-3	-	few	TRBV2
CASSSARGAEKLFF	TGTGCCAGCAGCAGCGCCAGGGGAGCTGAAAAACTGTTTTTT	TRBJ1-4	-	few	TRBV7-9
CASSPQGRAFF	TGTGCCAGCAGCCCACAGGGACGAGCTTTCTTT	TRBJ1-1	-	few	TRBV11-2
CASSAAKSGPFF	TGTGCCAGCAGTGCTGCTAAGTCTGGGCCTTTCTTT	TRBJ1-1	-	few	TRBV12-3/TRBV12-4
CASSYSRDRGTSNYGYTF	TGTGCCAGCAGTTACTCGCGGGACAGGGGGACCTCTAACTATGGCTACACCTTC	TRBJ1-2	TRBD1	-	TRBV6-6
CASSPNGGGIRTEAFF	TGTGCCAGCAGTCCAAATGGAGGGGGCATCCGAACTGAAGCTTTCTTT	TRBJ1-1	TRBD1	few	TRBV2
CASRQKTSGGQGFIQETQYF	TGTGCCAGCAGACAGAAGACTAGCGGGGGGCAAGGGTTTATTCAAGAGACCCAGTACTTC	TRBJ2-5	TRBD2	-	TRBV12-3/TRBV12-4
CAWLPGSWYGNTEAFF	TGTGCCTGGTTACCAGGGAGTTGGTACGGGAACACTGAAGCTTTCTTT	TRBJ1-1	-	many	TRBV30
CASGSGFAYNSPLHF	TGTGCCAGCGGGTCCGGGTTCGCCTATAATTCACCCCTCCACTTT	TRBJ1-6	-	-	TRBV7-9
CASSHNAANTGELFF	TGTGCCAGCAGCCATAACGCTGCGAACACCGGGGAGCTGTTTTTT	TRBJ2-2	-	few	TRBV7-2
CASSGQSPTAEAFF	TGTGCCAGCAGTGGACAGAGCCCCACTGCTGAAGCTTTCTTT	TRBJ1-1	-	-	TRBV6-1
CASSPAPQGSYEQYF	TGTGCCAGCAGCCCGGCGCCACAGGGATCCTACGAGCAGTACTTC	TRBJ2-7	-	few	TRBV5-4
CASSLELEGSPLHF	TGCGCCAGCAGCTTGGAACTGGAGGGTTCACCCCTCCACTTT	TRBJ1-6	-	few	TRBV5-1
CASSLGEGYEQYF	TGTGCCAGCAGTTTAGGTGAAGGGTACGAGCAGTACTTC	TRBJ2-7	-	-	TRBV12-3/TRBV12-4
CASDRSYEQYF	TGTGCCAGCGACCGGTCCTACGAGCAGTACTTC	TRBJ2-7	-	few	TRBV6-4
CASSFVGDNQPQHF	TGTGCCAGCAGCTTTGTGGGAGACAATCAGCCCCAGCATTTT	TRBJ1-5	-	-	TRBV7-2
CASSGTSGGYNNEQFF	TGTGCCAGCAGCGGGACTAGCGGGGGGTATAACAATGAGCAGTTCTTC	TRBJ2-1	TRBD2	-	TRBV2
CASSKNDTLYF	TGTGCCAGCAGCAAAAATGATACTTTATATTTT	TRBJ1-3	-	few	TRBV21-1
CASSLHHRPDATGRGYTF	TGTGCCAGCAGCTTACACCACCGGCCAGATGCTACCGGTCGGGGCTACACCTTC	TRBJ1-2	-	-	TRBV7-9
CASSFTDYSGYTF	TGCGCCAGCAGCTTCACAGATTATTCGGGCTACACCTTC	TRBJ1-2	-	-	TRBV5-1
CATVRNGASGNTIYF	TGTGCCACCGTCCGTAACGGGGCCTCTGGAAACACCATATATTTT	TRBJ1-3	-	few	TRBV6-6
CSVQPLSRETQYF	TGCAGCGTTCAGCCTCTCTCCAGAGAGACCCAGTACTTC	TRBJ2-5	-	-	TRBV29-1
CASSPRGNTIYF	TGTGCCAGCTCACCACGTGGAAACACCATATATTTT	TRBJ1-3	-	few	TRBV18
CASRKGGVHEQFF	TGTGCCAGTAGGAAGGGGGGGGTCCATGAGCAGTTCTTC	TRBJ2-1	-	-	TRBV19
CASSLTGPYGYTF	TGTGCCAGCAGCCTGACAGGGCCCTATGGCTACACCTTC	TRBJ1-2	TRBD1	-	TRBV7-9
CASSPQEDTEAFF	TGTGCCAGCAGCCCTCAGGAGGACACTGAAGCTTTCTTT	TRBJ1-1	-	-	TRBV3-1
CSATQPQHF	TGCAGTGCTACTCAGCCCCAGCATTTT	TRBJ1-5	-	once	TRBV20-1
CSAPTGDLTEAFF	TGCAGTGCACCGACAGGGGACTTGACTGAAGCTTTCTTT	TRBJ1-1	TRBD1	few	TRBV20-1
CAYTGGTDTQYF	TGTGCCTATACAGGGGGCACAGATACGCAGTATTTT	TRBJ2-3	TRBD1	-	TRBV7-9
CASSLQAGLHYGYTF	TGTGCCAGCAGCCTACAAGCGGGATTACACTATGGCTACACCTTC	TRBJ1-2	-	many	TRBV3-1
CASSPAGGSDTQYF	TGTGCCAGCTCACCGGCGGGGGGCTCAGATACGCAGTATTTT	TRBJ2-3	TRBD2	-	TRBV18
CASSPGQGSGANVLTF	TGTGCCAGCAGTCCAGGACAGGGTTCTGGGGCCAACGTCCTGACTTTC	TRBJ2-6	TRBD1	-	TRBV27
CASRSFMGPNEQFF	TGTGCCAGCAGATCTTTTATGGGGCCCAATGAGCAGTTCTTC	TRBJ2-1	-	many	TRBV6-1
CSARRLAGGSSYNEQFF	TGCAGTGCTAGAAGGCTAGCGGGGGGGAGCTCCTACAATGAGCAGTTCTTC	TRBJ2-1	TRBD2	-	TRBV20-1
CASTRGNYNEQFF	TGTGCCAGCACTCGAGGGAACTACAATGAGCAGTTCTTC	TRBJ2-1	-	-	TRBV12-3/TRBV12-4
CASRYEMNTEAFF	TGTGCCAGTAGATATGAGATGAACACTGAAGCTTTCTTT	TRBJ1-1	-	few	TRBV19
CASSFQGETQYF	TGCGCCAGCAGCTTTCAGGGCGAGACCCAGTACTTC	TRBJ2-5	-	-	TRBV5-1
CASSNEEKLFF	TGTGCCAGCAGCAACGAAGAAAAACTGTTTTTT	TRBJ1-4	-	many	TRBV7-2
CASSLDPGLNTEAFF	TGTGCCAGCAGCTTAGATCCAGGCTTAAACACTGAAGCTTTCTTT	TRBJ1-1	-	few	TRBV7-6
CASSPGNTYEQYF	TGTGCCAGCTCACCGGGGAACACCTACGAGCAGTACTTC	TRBJ2-7	-	-	TRBV18
CASRPTVNTEAFF	TGTGCCAGCAGACCCACAGTCAACACTGAAGCTTTCTTT	TRBJ1-1	-	-	TRBV12-3/TRBV12-4
CSVEGAGGGMNTEAFF	TGCAGCGTTGAAGGTGCAGGGGGCGGGATGAACACTGAAGCTTTCTTT	TRBJ1-1	TRBD1	-	TRBV29-1
CSARVGTAPVNSPLHF	TGCAGTGCTAGAGTGGGGACAGCCCCGGTTAATTCACCCCTCCACTTT	TRBJ1-6	TRBD1	-	TRBV20-1